These T cell receptor beta chains were read from a single sample in a study of shared clonotypes between healthy human individuals. Profiling relied on immunoSEQ multiplex PCR, and the TCRdb table lists in-frame clones only, not all of them. The sample consists of 230,000 or so clones, about 69% of them appearing once. The sequenced sample consisted of memory CD4+ T cells sorted from blood. Every receptor here comes from a man aged 25-45 years in good health. The CDR3 runs from the conserved cysteine through the conserved F or W. Each record gives: V gene, J gene, D gene, clone size, CDR3 length, CDR3 protein, CDR3 DNA. The D gene is left open where the match is weak. Only part of the rows carry a size: once, few, many, or a class if the clone is expanded.

>TRBV19|TRBJ2-5|TRBD2|.|13
CASSFSGRETQYF
TGTGCCAGTAGCTTCAGCGGGAGGGAGACCCAGTACTTC
>TRBV2|TRBJ2-5|TRBD1|many|15
CASSEMGQAQETQYF
TGTGCCAGCAGTGAAATGGGACAGGCCCAAGAGACCCAGTACTTC
>TRBV30|TRBJ2-7|.|.|13
CAEGPGSPYEQYF
TGTGCTGAAGGCCCGGGTTCACCCTACGAGCAGTACTTC
>TRBV28|TRBJ2-1|TRBD2|.|15
CASSSRYRSGSSPFF
TGTGCCAGCAGTTCCCGCTACCGTAGCGGGAGTTCCCCGTTCTTC
>TRBV25-1|TRBJ2-1|.|few|10
CASRDNEQFF
TGTGCCAGTAGAGACAATGAGCAGTTCTTC
>TRBV9|TRBJ2-7|.|.|15
CASSVVPGAVGEQYF
TGTGCCAGCAGCGTAGTTCCAGGGGCAGTGGGCGAGCAGTACTTC
>TRBV25-1|TRBJ2-1|.|few|12
CASSFLRGEQFF
TGTGCCAGCAGCTTCCTGAGGGGTGAGCAGTTCTTC
>TRBV6-1|TRBJ1-5|TRBD1|once|14
CASSLDRVNQPQHF
TGTGCCAGCAGCTTGGACAGGGTAAATCAGCCCCAGCATTTT
>TRBV5-4|TRBJ2-3|.|.|15
CASSPLRGRSDTQYF
TGTGCCAGCAGCCCCTTGAGAGGGAGGTCAGATACGCAGTATTTT
>TRBV2|TRBJ1-1|.|few|14
CATTATTRHTEAFF
TGTGCCACCACAGCAACGACAAGACACACTGAAGCTTTCTTT
>TRBV4-1|TRBJ2-3|TRBD2|few|15
CASSPLAASTDTQYF
TGCGCCAGCAGCCCTCTAGCGGCTAGCACAGATACGCAGTATTTT
>TRBV10-3|TRBJ2-7|TRBD1|few|14
CAISDYGQGVEQYF
TGTGCCATCAGTGACTACGGACAGGGTGTCGAGCAGTACTTC
>TRBV7-8|TRBJ2-5|TRBD1|.|13
CASSVDREETQYF
TGTGCCAGCAGCGTAGACAGGGAAGAGACCCAGTACTTC
>TRBV28|TRBJ2-3|.|few|15
CASSYGARSTDTQYF
TGTGCCAGCAGTTATGGGGCCAGGTCCACAGATACGCAGTATTTT
>TRBV2|TRBJ2-2|TRBD1|.|14
CASSQGTDTGELFF
TGTGCCAGCAGCCAAGGGACAGACACCGGGGAGCTGTTTTTT
>TRBV6-1|TRBJ2-7|.|.|13
CASSSGTMGEQYF
TGTGCCAGCAGTTCCGGGACCATGGGAGAGCAGTACTTC
>TRBV5-1|TRBJ2-2|TRBD2|once|18
CASSSGTTSGRFHRGAVF
TGCGCCAGCAGCTCCGGGACAACTAGCGGGAGGTTCCACCGGGGAGCTGTTTTT
>TRBV19|TRBJ2-7|.|.|14
CASSGAWLTGEQYF
TGTGCCAGTAGCGGGGCTTGGCTTACCGGCGAGCAGTACTTC
>TRBV28|TRBJ2-7|.|once|15
CASSLRGTSSYEQYF
TGTGCCAGCAGTTTGCGGGGAACTAGCTCCTACGAGCAGTACTTC
>TRBV28|TRBJ2-5|TRBD1|.|16
CASSSYLRDRIETQYF
TGTGCCAGCAGTTCGTACCTCCGGGACAGGATAGAGACCCAGTACTTC
>TRBV5-1|TRBJ1-1|.|.|16
CASSLRSVRGNTEAFF
TGCGCCAGCAGCTTGAGGAGCGTTAGGGGGAACACTGAAGCTTTCTTT
>TRBV2|TRBJ1-2|TRBD1|few|15
CASSAQGRVGYGYTF
TGTGCCAGCAGTGCACAGGGGCGGGTCGGCTATGGCTACACCTTC
>TRBV7-6|TRBJ2-2|.|once|16
CASTGLMAGSTGELFF
TGTGCCAGCACCGGTCTTATGGCGGGGTCCACCGGGGAGCTGTTTTTT
>TRBV28|TRBJ2-7|.|.|14
CASKRDTFTYEQYF
TGTGCCAGCAAACGGGACACTTTCACCTACGAGCAGTACTTC
>TRBV6-5|TRBJ2-7|TRBD1|.|14
CASSYRDRGAEQYF
TGTGCCAGCAGTTACCGGGACAGGGGAGCCGAGCAGTACTTC
>TRBV27|TRBJ2-1|.|.|15
CASSLYPDSWNEQFF
TGTGCCAGCAGTTTATACCCCGACAGTTGGAATGAGCAGTTCTTC
>TRBV25-1|TRBJ1-5|.|few|13
CASGQGFGQPQHF
TGTGCCAGCGGTCAGGGATTCGGTCAGCCCCAGCATTTT
>TRBV18|TRBJ2-5|TRBD2|.|15
CASSSTSGSRETQYF
TGTGCCAGCTCATCGACTAGCGGGAGTAGGGAGACCCAGTACTTC
>TRBV5-1|TRBJ2-7|.|.|16
CASSLAPGTDFYEQYF
TGCGCCAGCAGCTTGGCCCCCGGGACTGACTTCTACGAGCAGTACTTC
>TRBV6-5|TRBJ1-5|.|.|13
CASRQQDNQPQHF
TGTGCCAGCAGACAGCAGGACAATCAGCCCCAGCATTTT
>TRBV14|TRBJ2-1|.|many|19
CASSQDLKFRDFSYNEQFF
TGTGCCAGCAGCCAAGATCTAAAGTTCCGGGACTTCTCCTACAATGAGCAGTTCTTC
>TRBV5-1|TRBJ2-7|TRBD1|.|16
CASKITAGTERYEQYF
TGCGCCAGCAAAATCACGGCCGGGACAGAGAGATACGAGCAGTACTTC
>TRBV9|TRBJ2-7|.|.|15
CASSVEISGTYEQYF
TGTGCCAGCAGCGTAGAAATTAGCGGAACCTACGAGCAGTACTTC
>TRBV5-6|TRBJ1-2|.|.|13
CASSLGSNYGYTF
TGTGCCAGCAGCTTGGGGTCGAACTATGGCTACACCTTC
>TRBV2|TRBJ2-2|TRBD1|.|15
CASSGRQGGAGELFF
TGTGCCAGCAGTGGGAGACAGGGCGGCGCCGGGGAGCTGTTTTTT
>TRBV7-8|TRBJ2-1|.|.|17
CASSLIGTWISYNEQFF
TGTGCCAGCAGCTTAATTGGGACCTGGATCTCCTACAATGAGCAGTTCTTC
>TRBV28|TRBJ2-7|.|.|14
CASSFRGLTYEQYF
TGTGCCAGCAGTTTTAGGGGACTTACCTACGAGCAGTACTTC
>TRBV11-3|TRBJ2-1|.|.|13
CASGRAGYNEQFF
TGTGCCAGCGGCCGGGCCGGCTACAATGAGCAGTTCTTC
>TRBV5-1|TRBJ2-7|.|.|13
CASSSRGGYEQYF
TGCGCCAGCAGCTCTAGAGGCGGCTACGAGCAGTACTTC
>TRBV28|TRBJ2-4|.|.|14
CASTTTSPKNIQYF
TGTGCCAGCACCACAACCAGTCCCAAAAACATTCAGTACTTC
>TRBV28|TRBJ1-3|.|.|18
CASSPQYDGLLTGNTIYF
TGTGCCAGCAGTCCGCAATACGACGGACTGTTGACCGGAAACACCATATATTTT
>TRBV5-1|TRBJ2-3|TRBD2|.|15
CASSLGLAVSDTQYF
TGCGCCAGCAGCTTGGGACTAGCAGTCTCAGATACGCAGTATTTT
>TRBV4-2|TRBJ2-3|TRBD2|few|14
CASSLSGRTDTQYF
TGTGCCAGCAGTCTTAGCGGGCGCACAGATACGCAGTATTTT
>TRBV4-3|TRBJ2-7|.|few|15
CASSQDLAGTYEQYF
TGCGCCAGCAGCCAAGATCTTGCTGGAACCTACGAGCAGTACTTC
>TRBV19|TRBJ2-3|TRBD2|many|13
CASRLAGSDTQYF
TGTGCCAGTAGACTAGCGGGATCAGATACGCAGTATTTT
>TRBV28|TRBJ2-1|TRBD2|.|16
CASKGERELSYNEQFF
TGTGCCAGCAAGGGAGAGCGGGAGCTCTCCTACAATGAGCAGTTCTTC
>TRBV15|TRBJ2-2|.|.|14
CATSRTIGTGELFF
TGTGCCACCAGCAGGACCATTGGGACCGGGGAGCTGTTTTTT
>TRBV5-1|TRBJ2-2|TRBD2|.|14
CASSFIAGTGELFF
TGCGCCAGCAGCTTTATAGCGGGAACCGGGGAGCTGTTTTTT
>TRBV28|TRBJ2-1|TRBD2|.|15
CASTAPGLVIDEQFF
TGTGCCAGCACCGCCCCGGGACTAGTTATAGATGAGCAGTTCTTC
>TRBV5-1|TRBJ2-5|.|.|14
CASSIGLSQETQYF
TGCGCCAGCAGCATAGGACTATCACAAGAGACCCAGTACTTC
>TRBV30|TRBJ2-1|.|.|11
CAWKGLNEQFF
TGTGCCTGGAAAGGACTTAATGAGCAGTTCTTC
>TRBV19|TRBJ2-2|TRBD2|.|16
CASSKVGLAVPGELFF
TGTGCCAGTAGCAAAGTGGGACTAGCCGTCCCCGGGGAGCTGTTTTTT
>TRBV11-2|TRBJ2-7|.|.|12
CASSSTRHEQYF
TGTGCCAGCAGCTCGACCAGACACGAGCAGTACTTC
>TRBV27|TRBJ1-1|TRBD1|once|13
CASPQGGCTEAFF
TGTGCCAGCCCCCAGGGGGGGTGCACTGAAGCTTTCTTT
>TRBV29-1|TRBJ2-2|.|.|12
CSVKTNTGELFF
TGCAGCGTTAAGACTAACACCGGGGAGCTGTTTTTT
>TRBV7-6|TRBJ2-7|.|few|13
CASSSPSGYEQYF
TGTGCCAGCAGCTCCCCCTCGGGCTACGAGCAGTACTTC
>TRBV10-1|TRBJ1-5|.|few|13
CASSERGNQPQHF
TGCGCCAGCAGTGAGCGGGGGAACCAGCCCCAGCATTTT
>TRBV19|TRBJ2-3|.|.|15
CASSKGAGSTDTQYF
TGTGCCAGTAGTAAAGGGGCAGGGTCCACAGATACGCAGTATTTT
>TRBV28|TRBJ2-1|TRBD2|many|15
CASTHSGRAFYEQFF
TGTGCCAGCACCCATAGCGGGAGGGCCTTCTATGAGCAGTTCTTC